Shown below are 28 T cell receptor beta chains from a single sample sequenced in a study of T cell responses to AZD1222 COVID-19 vaccine. Only in-frame clones appear in the TCRdb table, and some are missing; sequencing was by immunoSEQ multiplex PCR. The sample consists of around 71,000 clones, about 84% of them appearing once. Sequenced material: peripheral blood, taken on day 0 of AZD1222 vaccination. These receptors came from an adult in good health.

Only a few counts were recorded for this clone. The V gene is TRBV6-2 or TRBV6-3, the J gene TRBJ1-4; D call uncertain. Per the germline V gene, CDR1 is MNHEY and CDR2 is SVGEGT. The V and J ends lost 6 bases and 0 bases respectively, with 17 bases between them. The CDR3 has 17 residues. The DNA for the CDR3 is TGTGCCAGCAGCCAAAGGGCCAGGACTGCAACTAATGAAAAACTGTTTTTT. It codes for CASSQRARTATNEKLFF.

The gene calls are TRBV13 and TRBJ2-3, with unresolved D. CDR3 size: 11 residues. Trimming removed 4 bases at V and 5 bases at J, with 4 bases between. Germline V gene data show CDR1 as PRHDT and CDR2 as FYEKMQ (reference sequence). CDR3 sequence reads: CASSYGDTQYF. The CDR3 region has the DNA TGTGCCAGCAGCTACGGAGATACGCAGTATTTT.

The J gene is TRBJ2-5, the V gene TRBV3-1 (or the pseudogene TRBV3-2); D gene ambiguous. CDR3 length: 10 residues. Trimming took 0 bases from V and 7 from J, leaving 0 bases between them. Germline values: CDR1 LGHDT, CDR2 YNNKEL (reference sequence). In DNA form, the CDR3 reads TGTGCCAGCAGCCAAGAGACCCAGTACTTC. Its protein product is CASSQETQYF.

This clone was seen only once. The CDR3 spells CASSLFQGRVTEAFF. The CDR3 DNA is TGTGCCAGCAGCTTGTTTCAGGGGCGGGTCACTGAAGCTTTCTTT. The chain joins TRBV5-4 to TRBJ1-1; the D gene is possibly TRBD1 (6 bases). Germline lookup yields CDR1 SGHNT and CDR2 YYREEE (reference sequence). The CDR3 loop spans 15 amino acids. Trimming took off 1 base at V and 4 bases at J, with 14 bases between the two ends.

The rearrangement joins TRBV3-1 (or the pseudogene TRBV3-2) to TRBJ2-7; D is ambiguous. Germline V gene lookup returns CDR1 LGHDT and CDR2 YNNKEL (reference sequence). The CDR3 loop spans 14 amino acids. V was trimmed by 1 base and J by 0 bases, leaving 7 bases between them. CDR3 in DNA: TGTGCCAGCAGCCAAGGTAGGAGCTCCTACGAGCAGTACTTC. Encoded protein: CASSQGRSSYEQYF.

The rearrangement uses TRBV30 and TRBJ1-5; D might be TRBD1 (5 bases). Germline loops: CDR1 GTSNPN, CDR2 SVGIG (reference sequence). This CDR3 comprises 12 residues. V was shortened by 3 bases and J by 5 bases, with 8 bases between the two germline ends. The CDR3 spells CAWSQGDQPQHF. The DNA of the CDR3 is TGTGCCTGGAGCCAGGGCGATCAGCCCCAGCATTTT.

The chain joins TRBV12-3 or TRBV12-4 to TRBJ1-1; D may be TRBD1 (6 bases). CDR3 length: 12 amino acids. V was trimmed by 5 bases and J by 8 bases, leaving 12 bases between them. The chain's CDR3 is CASSIGGREAFF. CDR3 nucleotide sequence: TGTGCCAGCAGTATTGGGGGGCGCGAAGCTTTCTTT.

V gene TRBV7-9 combines with J gene TRBJ1-2; D not resolved. CDR1 is SEHNR, CDR2 FQNEAQ, per germline (reference sequence). Trimming cost V 5 bases and J 0 bases, with 10 bases left between them. The CDR3 has 14 amino acids. The CDR3 region has the DNA TGTGCCAGCAGCCCAGAAATCTCTAACTATGGCTACACCTTC. As protein: CASSPEISNYGYTF.

The chain employs TRBV10-3 and TRBJ2-1; the D is unclear. Germline CDR1 reads ENHRY; CDR2 reads SYGVKD. The germline V and J ends were trimmed by 6 bases and 9 bases, with 9 bases remaining between them. The CDR3 runs 11 residues. CDR3 DNA sequence: TGTGCCATCAGCTCTACATTTGAGCAGTTCTTC. This codes for CAISSTFEQFF.

The chain joins TRBV6-5 to TRBJ1-5; 8 nucleotides align to TRBD1. Unmatched junction bases numbered 8, after V lost 9 bases and J lost 1 base. CDR1 and CDR2 (germline): MNHEY, SVGAGI. The CDR3 is made up of 15 amino acids. This chain's CDR3 is CASALRGPSNQPQHF. CDR3 in DNA: TGTGCCAGTGCACTCAGGGGGCCCAGCAATCAGCCCCAGCATTTT.

This clone has a handful of counts. This sequence joins TRBV2 and TRBJ1-5; 11 bases fit TRBD1. Germline CDR1 is SNHLY and CDR2 is FYNNEI. The CDR3 runs to 16 residues. J lost 4 bases, V lost 3 bases, and 5 bases had no gene match. CDR3 bases: TGTGCCAGCAGTGATCCGGGACAGGGGGGAAATCAGCCCCAGCATTTT. Its protein product is CASSDPGQGGNQPQHF.

This sequence joins TRBV12-3 or TRBV12-4 and TRBJ2-2; D gene unclear. The length of the CDR3 is 13 residues. Trimming left V 3 bases short and J 4 bases short, with 6 bases between. The CDR3 DNA reads TGTGCCAGCAGTTTTGCTCTCACCGGGGAGCTGTTTTTT. This sequence encodes CASSFALTGELFF.

On this clone itself: At the DNA level, this CDR3 is encoded by other sequences in the same sample as well. V usage is TRBV5-1 and J usage is TRBJ1-3, with 7 positions matching TRBD1. Germline V gene sequence: CDR1 SGHRS, CDR2 YFSETQ. The V gene end was trimmed by 0 bases and the J gene end by 2 bases; junction bases not matched to a gene: 2. The length of the CDR3 is 15 residues. Here the CDR3 DNA reads TGCGCCAGCAGCTTGGATCAGGGGGCTGGAAACACCATATATTTT. This gives the protein CASSLDQGAGNTIYF.

The J gene is TRBJ2-1, the V gene TRBV19, with TRBD2 identical over 9 bases. Trimming at V came to 3 bases and at J to 3 bases, leaving 3 bases not matched to a gene. The V gene's germline CDR1 is LNHDA and CDR2 SQIVND (reference sequence). The CDR3 sequence is 15 residues long. CDR3 nucleotides: TGTGCCAGTAGTATTACAGCGGGAGGCTACAATGAGCAGTTCTTC. Translation: CASSITAGGYNEQFF.

This chain joins TRBV5-6 and TRBJ2-3; 13 bases line up with TRBD2. The CDR3 covers 17 residues. The V gene's germline CDR1 is SGHDT and CDR2 YYEEEE. The ends lost 1 base at V and 6 bases at J; junction bases unmatched: 8. CDR3 nucleotides: TGTGCCAGCAGCTTGAAACTAGCGGGAGGGCCCTCGGATACGCAGTATTTT. Translation gives CASSLKLAGGPSDTQYF.

The rearrangement links TRBV10-3 to TRBJ2-6, with 8 nucleotides matching TRBD1. The CDR3 spans 17 residues. J gave up 0 bases and V 2 bases, and 3 bases lay outside the gene matches. Germline V lookup: CDR1 ENHRY, CDR2 SYGVKD. CDR3 coding DNA: TGTGCCATCAGTGAGCAGGGGGCGAGCTCTGGGGCCAACGTCCTGACTTTC. Its translation: CAISEQGASSGANVLTF.

J is TRBJ2-7 and V is TRBV12-3 or TRBV12-4; maybe TRBD2 (6 bases). V was cut by 3 bases and J by 2 bases, with 8 bases left in between. The CDR3 runs to 13 residues. DNA for the CDR3: TGTGCCAGCAGTTTTCGCGGGGCCTACGAGCAGTACTTC. Translation: CASSFRGAYEQYF.

This clone was observed once. This chain joins TRBV4-3 and TRBJ2-6, with D possibly matching TRBD1 (5 bases). Trimming removed 0 bases from V and 3 bases from J, with 9 bases in between. CDR3 length: 16 amino acids. Per the germline V gene, CDR1 is LGHNA and CDR2 is YSLEER. The CDR3 is CASSQDRAGGANVLTF. CDR3 DNA: TGCGCCAGCAGCCAAGACAGGGCTGGTGGGGCCAACGTCCTGACTTTC.

The V gene is TRBV27, the J gene TRBJ1-2; TRBD1 matches 8 bases. The CDR3 has 17 residues. CDR1 MNHEY and CDR2 SMNVEV come from the germline V gene (reference sequence). V trimming: 5 bases; J trimming: 3 bases; junction bases outside the gene matches: 14. CDR3: CASSLRGRGVVDYGYTF. In nucleotides, the CDR3 is TGTGCCAGCAGTCTCAGGGGGCGTGGAGTCGTGGACTATGGCTACACCTTC.

J is TRBJ2-7 and V is TRBV5-1; D ambiguous. V was clipped by 5 bases and J by 2 bases, with 11 bases between them. Germline CDR1 reads SGHRS; CDR2 reads YFSETQ. This CDR3 contains 13 residues. CDR3 in DNA: TGCGCCAGCAGTAGTGTTAGTACCTACGAGCAGTACTTC. Translated: CASSSVSTYEQYF.

This clone was seen a handful of times. In DNA, the CDR3 is TGTGCCAGCAGCCAAGAGCCCGGGGTAGCGGGGTTCCTTTTCCGCACAGATACGCAGTATTTT. Amino acid sequence: CASSQEPGVAGFLFRTDTQYF. The chain combines TRBV3-1 (or the pseudogene TRBV3-2) with TRBJ2-3, with 8 nucleotides matching TRBD2. There are 21 residues in the CDR3. Germline V gene sequence: CDR1 LGHDT, CDR2 YNNKEL (reference sequence). J was trimmed by 1 base and V by 0 bases; bases with no gene match: 18.

This clone was picked up a small number of times. The chain carries TRBV7-9 and TRBJ2-7; tentative D call: TRBD1 (6 bases). The CDR3 extends over 16 amino acids. In germline, CDR1 is SEHNR, CDR2 FQNEAQ (reference sequence). V gave up 0 bases and J gave up 0 bases, with 12 bases separating them. CDR3 amino acids: CASSLARLDSSYEQYF. CDR3 DNA sequence: TGTGCCAGCAGCTTAGCACGTTTGGACAGCTCCTACGAGCAGTACTTC.

The chain combines TRBV11-3 with TRBJ2-2; TRBD1 is a possible D gene (6 bases). CDR1 is SGHNT and CDR2 is YENEEA in the germline V gene. The CDR3 is 12 amino acids. Trimming left V 5 bases short and J 7 bases short, with 8 bases between. For the CDR3, the DNA is TGTGCCAGCAGCCGAGGGGGCGGGGAGCTGTTTTTT. It codes for CASSRGGGELFF.

The CDR3 DNA follows: TGTGCCAGCAGCTCGCCAGCGGGGACTAGCGGGAGGGGACTAGACATTCAGTACTTC. Its translation is CASSSPAGTSGRGLDIQYF. This chain connects TRBV7-8 to TRBJ2-4, with 16 bases matching TRBD2. Germline values: CDR1 SGHVS, CDR2 FQNEAQ. Losses at the gene ends were 4 bases for V and 8 bases for J; bases not matched to a gene: 14. The CDR3 contains 19 residues. Using reference TRBV7-8 and TRBJ2-4 for the parts outside the CDR3, the full variable domain is GAGVSQSPRYKVAKRGQDVALRCDPISGHVSLFWYQQALGQGPEFLTYFQNEAQLDKSGLPSDRFFAERPEGSVSTLKIQRTQQEDSAVYLCASSSPAGTSGRGLDIQYFGAGTRLSVL.

This chain joins TRBV5-4 and TRBJ1-5; D gene unclear. Trimming shortened V by 0 bases and J by 9 bases, and 7 bases separated the two germline ends. Germline assignment: CDR1 SGHNT and CDR2 YYREEE (reference sequence). CDR3 length equals 12 residues. CDR3 in amino acids: CASSLDVGPQHF. For the CDR3, the DNA is TGTGCCAGCAGCTTGGACGTAGGGCCCCAGCATTTT.

The V call is TRBV6-5, the J call TRBJ1-2; TRBD1 aligns across 7 bases. V lost 7 bases and J lost 8; bases outside the gene matches: 10. The CDR3 has 13 residues. Germline assignment: CDR1 MNHEY and CDR2 SVGAGI. The DNA of the CDR3 is TGTGCCAGCAAGGGAGGGGGCGCGGGGGGCTACACCTTC. This gives the protein CASKGGGAGGYTF.

The CDR3 coding sequence is TGCGCCAGCAGCCAAGCGGGTGAGATTGGCTACACCTTC. This translates into CASSQAGEIGYTF. The V gene is TRBV4-3, the J gene TRBJ1-2; D unclear. The CDR3 covers 13 residues. CDR1 and CDR2 (germline): LGHNA, YSLEER. Trimming removed 1 base from V and 7 bases from J, with 10 bases in between.

This sequence joins TRBV15 and TRBJ2-1; D is uncertain. The CDR3 spans 14 residues. Germline assignment: CDR1 LNHNV and CDR2 YYDKDF (reference sequence). V was clipped by 5 bases and J by 8 bases, with 16 bases between them. CDR3 residues: CATSPRSGPDEQFF. The CDR3 DNA sequence: TGTGCCACCAGCCCCCGTTCGGGCCCTGATGAGCAGTTCTTC.